The next 26 T cell receptor beta chains were all read from a single sample in a study of neoadjuvant nivolumab and ipilimumab in lung cancer (dated by TCRdb to the early 2020s). The sample's time point label is to be understood as: pretherapy, before neoadjuvant immune checkpoint inhibitors. Libraries were made using the immunoSEQ multiplex PCR assay. TCRdb took this table from immuneACCESS and kept in-frame rearrangements with V and J called. Such tables lack part of the clones; where checked against another copy, unresolved V genes explain under half of the gap, and the rest is unexplained. The sample has tens of thousands of clones on record, 80% of them singletons. The ten biggest clones cover under 8% of the sample. Here the sequenced sample was peripheral blood, taken before neoadjuvant nivolumab, alone or with ipilimumab. The receptors were gathered from an adult with non-small cell lung cancer.

This chain links TRBV27 with TRBJ2-1; no reliable D call. The CDR3 consists of 15 residues. Germline V lookup: CDR1 MNHEY, CDR2 SMNVEV (reference sequence). Trimming pared 3 bases from V and 0 bases from J, leaving 9 bases between. CDR3 nucleotides: TGTGCCAGCAGTTTCGGGCAGCTCTCCTACAATGAGCAGTTCTTC. Translated: CASSFGQLSYNEQFF.

The chain couples TRBV11-2 to TRBJ2-2; 14 bases map to TRBD2. The CDR3 loop spans 17 amino acids. Germline assignment: CDR1 SGHAT and CDR2 FQNNGV. V was pared by 6 bases and J by 0 bases, with 3 bases of the junction left unmatched. The DNA for the CDR3 is TGTGCCAGCAGAAGGACTAGCGGGGGGACGAACACCGGGGAGCTGTTTTTT. Protein sequence: CASRRTSGGTNTGELFF.

This clone was counted a few times. This chain joins TRBV6-5 and TRBJ2-3, with D unresolved. Germline-derived CDR1 and CDR2 are MNHEY and SVGAGI. The ends were cut back, 6 bases at V and 2 bases at J, with 6 bases in the middle. The CDR3 length is 12 residues. DNA for the CDR3: TGTGCCAGCAGGGCAGTCACAGATACGCAGTATTTT. Protein sequence: CASRAVTDTQYF.

The gene calls are TRBV7-9 and TRBJ1-1; D remains unclear. The V gene's germline CDR1 is SEHNR and CDR2 FQNEAQ (reference sequence). The CDR3 covers 13 residues. V lost 8 bases and J 0 bases, leaving 10 bases between the germline ends. The CDR3 region is CASGRGLNTEAFF. CDR3 sequence (DNA): TGTGCCAGCGGTCGGGGTTTGAACACTGAAGCTTTCTTT. Looking up the rest from reference TRBV7-9 and TRBJ1-1 gives the full variable domain: DTGVSQNPRHKITKRGQNVTFRCDPISEHNRLYWYRQTLGQGPEFLTYFQNEAQLEKSRLLSDRFSAERPKGSFSTLEIQRTEQGDSAMYLCASGRGLNTEAFFGQGTRLTVV.

Sample share makes this clone large. The chain uses TRBV2 and TRBJ2-1, with 13 bases aligning to TRBD2. After removal of 6 bases from V and 3 bases from J, the junction contained 14 bases not matched to a gene. Germline CDR1 is SNHLY and CDR2 is FYNNEI. This CDR3 spans 19 amino acids. The CDR3 bases are TGTGCCAGCAGCCCTGGACTAGCGGGGGACCCCGGTGACTACAATGAGCAGTTCTTC. Protein sequence: CASSPGLAGDPGDYNEQFF.

The rearrangement links TRBV6-1 to TRBJ2-7; D possibly corresponds to TRBD1 (6 bases). V gave up 7 bases and J gave up 3 bases, with 19 bases separating them. CDR3 length: 15 residues. Germline-derived CDR1 and CDR2 are MNHNS and SASEGT. The CDR3 nucleotides are TGTGCCAGCACCCCACTCCGGGACATCGGCTACGAGCAGTACTTC. Translating it yields CASTPLRDIGYEQYF.

This sequence joins TRBV2 and TRBJ2-1, with TRBD1 identical over 8 bases. The CDR3 is 15 amino acids. The germline V gene has CDR1 SNHLY and CDR2 FYNNEI. With 4 bases clipped from V and 6 bases from J, the junction kept 8 bases outside the gene matches. CDR3 DNA sequence: TGTGCCAGCAGTGTAGAGCGACAGGGGTCCAATGAGCAGTTCTTC. Translating it yields CASSVERQGSNEQFF. Drawing the rest from reference TRBV2 and TRBJ2-1, the complete variable domain is EPEVTQTPSHQVTQMGQEVILRCVPISNHLYFYWYRQILGQKVEFLVSFYNNEISEKSEIFDDQFSVERPDGSNFTLKIRSTKLEDSAMYFCASSVERQGSNEQFFGPGTRLTVL.

The V call is TRBV18, the J call TRBJ2-7, with 10 bases aligning to TRBD1. Germline V gene lookup returns CDR1 KGHSH and CDR2 LQKENI. The CDR3 is 16 amino acids. J gave up 6 bases and V 4 bases, and 12 bases lay outside the gene matches. The chain's CDR3 is CASSQDQMGTGVEQYF. The CDR3, as DNA: TGTGCCAGCTCACAAGACCAAATGGGGACAGGGGTCGAGCAGTACTTC.

V and J are TRBV19 and TRBJ1-2, with 9 bases matching TRBD1. The germline V gene has CDR1 LNHDA and CDR2 SQIVND (reference sequence). The CDR3 is made up of 16 amino acids. V lost 3 bases to trimming and J lost 6 bases; unmatched junction nucleotides: 11. CDR3 amino acids: CASSILAQQGADGYTF. Written as DNA, the CDR3 is TGTGCCAGTAGTATCCTCGCCCAACAGGGGGCGGATGGCTACACCTTC.

The J gene is TRBJ1-2, the V gene TRBV7-2; a possible D gene is TRBD1 (5 bases). Germline-derived CDR1 and CDR2 are SGHTA and FQGNSA. The CDR3 sequence is 17 residues long. Trimming removed 3 bases at V and 8 bases at J, with 25 bases between. CDR3 loop: CASSLDAGTLRVGGYTF. CDR3 sequence (DNA): TGTGCCAGCAGCTTGGATGCAGGGACCCTCCGCGTGGGGGGCTACACCTTC.

The DNA for the CDR3 is TGTGCCAGTAGTCAGGGTGAAGTTTCACCCCTCCACTTT. As protein: CASSQGEVSPLHF. The chain carries TRBV19 and TRBJ1-6; a possible D gene is TRBD1 (5 bases). Trimming cost V 5 bases and J 9 bases, with 11 bases left between them. This CDR3 spans 13 amino acids. Germline loops: CDR1 LNHDA, CDR2 SQIVND (reference sequence).

V gene TRBV5-4 combines with J gene TRBJ2-5; weak D call: TRBD2 (5 bases). V lost 2 bases, J lost 3 bases, and 14 bases lay in between. The CDR3 runs 15 residues. Germline V gene lookup returns CDR1 SGHNT and CDR2 YYREEE (reference sequence). The CDR3 loop reads CASSFSGLLEETQYF. DNA of the CDR3: TGTGCCAGCAGCTTTTCTGGGTTACTAGAAGAGACCCAGTACTTC.

The chain is built from TRBV2 and TRBJ1-1, with a weak D call TRBD1 (6 bases). V lost 8 bases to trimming and J lost 3 bases, with 19 bases between them. The CDR3 has 15 residues. Germline CDR1 is SNHLY and CDR2 is FYNNEI. The DNA of the CDR3 is TGTGCCAGCCGCCCCAGACAGGTAGGATACACTGAAGCTTTCTTT. Amino acids: CASRPRQVGYTEAFF.

The rearrangement links TRBV19 to TRBJ1-2, with 8 positions matching TRBD1. This CDR3 is built from 14 residues. CDR1 is LNHDA and CDR2 is SQIVND in the germline V gene (reference sequence). V shed 8 bases, J shed 1 base, and the junction held 6 bases outside the gene matches. The CDR3 sequence is CASADRAINYGYTF. The CDR3 DNA is TGTGCCAGTGCGGACAGGGCGATTAACTATGGCTACACCTTC.

The genes are TRBV29-1 and TRBJ1-2; D unclear. Trimming removed 3 bases from V and 4 bases from J, with 6 bases in between. Germline assignment: CDR1 SQVTM and CDR2 ANQGSEA. This CDR3 region has 11 residues. The CDR3 sequence is CSVESAYGYTF. CDR3 coding DNA: TGCAGCGTTGAGAGCGCCTATGGCTACACCTTC.

The V gene is TRBV19, the J gene TRBJ1-1; possibly TRBD1 for D (6 bases). V was clipped by 6 bases and J by 2 bases, with 13 bases between them. In germline, CDR1 is LNHDA, CDR2 SQIVND (reference sequence). CDR3 size: 14 residues. CDR3 in amino acids: CASRYGTTNTEAFF. DNA of the CDR3: TGTGCCAGTAGATATGGGACAACAAACACTGAAGCTTTCTTT.

This chain links TRBV2 with TRBJ2-7; D gene ambiguous. The CDR3 spans 13 residues. Trimming took 4 bases from V and 3 from J, leaving 10 bases between them. From germline, CDR1 is SNHLY and CDR2 FYNNEI. CDR3 loop: CASSARIFYEQYF. In DNA, the CDR3 is TGTGCCAGCAGTGCCCGGATATTCTACGAGCAGTACTTC.

The chain has TRBV6-1 and TRBJ2-5; D is ambiguous. Germline CDR1 reads MNHNS; CDR2 reads SASEGT. Trimming took 2 bases from V and 4 from J, leaving 2 bases between them. The CDR3 is made up of 11 amino acids. CDR3 in amino acids: CASSETETQYF. As DNA, the CDR3 is TGTGCCAGCAGTGAAACAGAGACCCAGTACTTC.

The rearrangement links TRBV6-5 to TRBJ2-3; D is unresolved. The CDR3 sequence is 14 residues long. V lost 5 bases to trimming and J lost 0 bases, with 9 bases between them. Germline V gene sequence: CDR1 MNHEY, CDR2 SVGAGI. The CDR3 loop reads CASSRSDSTDTQYF. CDR3 sequence (DNA): TGTGCCAGCAGTCGATCGGACAGCACAGATACGCAGTATTTT.

This clone showed up just once. The rearrangement uses TRBV18 and TRBJ1-1; 10 bases agree with TRBD1. Germline trimming cut 5 bases from V and 1 base from J; bases unmatched to any gene: 4. The CDR3 consists of 15 residues. From germline, CDR1 is KGHSH and CDR2 LQKENI. CDR3 amino acids: CASSIGQGENTEAFF. For the CDR3, the DNA is TGTGCCAGCTCAATAGGACAGGGGGAGAACACTGAAGCTTTCTTT.

The V gene is TRBV9, the J gene TRBJ1-6, with 7 bases matching TRBD1. The germline V gene encodes CDR1 SGDLS and CDR2 YYNGEE. CDR3 length equals 15 residues. Trimming took 4 bases from V and 3 from J; bases not matched to a gene: 4. CDR3 residues: CASSPRDSYNSPLHF. CDR3 bases: TGTGCCAGCAGCCCCCGGGACAGCTATAATTCACCCCTCCACTTT.

This chain's CDR3 is CASSQMGQGRSPLHF. In DNA, the CDR3 is TGCGCCAGCAGCCAAATGGGACAGGGTCGCTCACCCCTCCACTTT. This chain uses TRBV4-1 with TRBJ1-6, with 9 bases identical to TRBD1. The germline CDR1 and CDR2 sequences are MGHRA and YSYEKL. V gave up 2 bases and J gave up 10 bases; unmatched junction bases: 6. The CDR3 spans 15 residues.

The rearrangement joins TRBV7-2 to TRBJ1-1; D gene uncertain. Between the trimmed V and J ends, which lost 8 bases and 0 bases, there was a span of 7 bases. Germline loops: CDR1 SGHTA, CDR2 FQGNSA. This CDR3 contains 12 residues. The CDR3 region has the DNA TGTGCCAGCGGTCTGGTGAACACTGAAGCTTTCTTT. Encoded protein: CASGLVNTEAFF. The full variable domain, rest sourced from reference TRBV7-2 and TRBJ1-1, is GAGVSQSPSNKVTEKGKDVELRCDPISGHTALYWYRQSLGQGLEFLIYFQGNSAPDKSGLPSDRFSAERTGGSVSTLTIQRTQQEDSAVYLCASGLVNTEAFFGQGTRLTVV.

The chain combines TRBV2 with TRBJ1-2; 11 nucleotides match TRBD1. The CDR3 is 15 residues long. The germline CDR1 and CDR2 sequences are SNHLY and FYNNEI. V was pared by 5 bases and J by 4 bases, with 6 bases of the junction left unmatched. CDR3 DNA sequence: TGTGCCAGCAGTAAAGGGGACAGGGGGATCTATGGCTACACCTTC. This sequence encodes CASSKGDRGIYGYTF.

This clone turned up a few times. The chain combines TRBV14 with TRBJ2-4, with D perhaps matching TRBD1 or TRBD2 (6 bases each). The CDR3 is 15 amino acids. Germline-derived CDR1 and CDR2 are SGHDN and FVKESK. The V gene lost 0 bases and the J gene lost 9 bases, with 15 bases spanning the gap. The CDR3 loop is CASSQDPGGAGIQYF. The CDR3 DNA is TGTGCCAGCAGCCAAGATCCCGGGGGCGCAGGCATTCAGTACTTC. Full variable domain (outside the CDR3, taken from reference TRBV14 and TRBJ2-4): EAGVTQFPSHSVIEKGQTVTLRCDPISGHDNLYWYRRVMGKEIKFLLHFVKESKQDESGMPNNRFLAERTGGTYSTLKVQPAELEDSGVYFCASSQDPGGAGIQYFGAGTRLSVL.

This rearrangement joins TRBV18 to TRBJ1-2, with no clear D. Trimming took 3 bases from V and 6 from J, leaving 11 bases between them. The germline V gene encodes CDR1 KGHSH and CDR2 LQKENI. CDR3 length: 13 residues. The CDR3 bases are TGTGCCAGCTCACCGTCTCAAGGGAATGGCTACACCTTC. Translation gives CASSPSQGNGYTF. The complete variable domain, with remaining parts taken from reference TRBV18 and TRBJ1-2, reads NAGVMQNPRHLVRRRGQEARLRCSPMKGHSHVYWYRQLPEEGLKFMVYLQKENIIDESGMPKERFSAEFPKEGPSILRIQQVVRGDSAAYFCASSPSQGNGYTFGSGTRLTVV.